Following are 21 T cell receptor beta chains from one sample sequenced in a study of Ad26.COV2.S vaccination and SARS-CoV-2 variants. The treatment here: over 15 received Ad26.COV2.S at low or high dose, single or two shots; several received placebo; per-sample allocation not given. Sampling took place 63 days after the first vaccine or placebo injection. Clones were read by immunoSEQ multiplex PCR, and TCRdb kept only the in-frame ones, dropping some. There are roughly 270,000 clones in the sample; about 90% occur only once, and about 3.6% lies in the top ten. Here the sequenced sample was peripheral blood, taken in a trial of Ad26.COV2.S vaccine versus placebo. These receptor sequences come from a person aged 18-60 years who received the Ad26.COV2.S COVID-19 vaccine or a placebo.

V and J are TRBV4-2 and TRBJ1-2; D gene uncertain. This CDR3 spans 16 amino acids. In germline, CDR1 is LGHNA, CDR2 YNFKEQ. V shed 0 bases and J shed 0 bases, with 11 bases lying between them. The CDR3 coding sequence is TGTGCCAGCAGCCAAGAATGGACCACCGCTAACTATGGCTACACCTTC. It is translated as CASSQEWTTANYGYTF.

The rearrangement joins TRBV28 to TRBJ2-5, with 8 positions matching TRBD1. The CDR3 is 15 amino acids. Germline loops: CDR1 MDHEN, CDR2 SYDVKM. With 3 bases clipped from V and 1 base from J, the junction kept 4 bases outside the gene matches. The CDR3 sequence: CASSLRGTGQETQYF. CDR3 nucleotides: TGTGCCAGCAGTTTGCGTGGGACAGGCCAAGAGACCCAGTACTTC.

This chain joins TRBV27 and TRBJ2-3; 10 bases map to TRBD2. This CDR3 spans 15 amino acids. CDR1 MNHEY and CDR2 SMNVEV come from the germline V gene (reference sequence). Trimming cost V 8 bases and J 1 base; bases outside gene matches: 6. The CDR3 bases are TGTGCCAGCCTTAACCTAGCGGGGGGCACAGATACGCAGTATTTT. Translating it yields CASLNLAGGTDTQYF.

This sequence joins TRBV11-1 and TRBJ1-1, with a weak D call TRBD1 (5 bases). Trimming removed 5 bases at V and 4 bases at J, with 11 bases between. The germline gives CDR1 SGHAT, CDR2 FQDESV (reference sequence). This CDR3 region has 13 residues. The CDR3 reads CASSRGKRTEAFF. The DNA for the CDR3 is TGTGCCAGCAGCCGGGGGAAACGCACTGAAGCTTTCTTT.

Note on this clone: A much larger clone differs by one base, so this may be a read error. The V call is TRBV4-2, the J call TRBJ1-1; no reliable D call. Germline CDR1 LGHNA, CDR2 YNFKEQ. This CDR3 contains 13 residues. The V and J ends lost 2 bases and 1 base respectively, with 5 bases between them. The CDR3 spells CASSQRGNTEAFF. The CDR3 nucleotides are TGTGCCAGCAGCCAACGGGGGAACACTGAAGCTTTCTTT.

V is TRBV9 and J is TRBJ1-2; 9 nucleotides match TRBD1. Germline V lookup: CDR1 SGDLS, CDR2 YYNGEE. Trimming cost V 0 bases and J 4 bases; bases outside gene matches: 10. The CDR3 covers 17 residues. As DNA, the CDR3 is TGTGCCAGCAGCGTAGCAAGGGACAGGGCTTGGAGCTATGGCTACACCTTC. It translates to CASSVARDRAWSYGYTF.

The J gene is TRBJ2-5, the V gene TRBV5-1; TRBD1 is a possible D gene (6 bases). V was pared by 2 bases and J by 5 bases, with 16 bases between. The CDR3 spans 15 residues. Germline V gene data show CDR1 as SGHRS and CDR2 as YFSETQ. The CDR3 nucleotides read TGCGCCAGCAGCTTTACAGGGAACCTCGGGGAGACCCAGTACTTC. Amino acids: CASSFTGNLGETQYF.

The V and J genes are TRBV29-1 and TRBJ2-1; the match to TRBD2 covers 7 bases. This CDR3 has 13 residues. In germline, CDR1 is SQVTM, CDR2 ANQGSEA. For the CDR3, the DNA is TGCAGTACCCGCGGGAGCCGAAGCTATGAGCAGTTCTTC. Amino acids: CSTRGSRSYEQFF.

The chain joins TRBV28 to TRBJ2-3; a weak D match, TRBD1 (6 bases). CDR3 length: 14 amino acids. Germline CDR1 MDHEN, CDR2 SYDVKM. Between the trimmed V and J ends, which lost 7 bases and 2 bases, there was a span of 13 bases. The CDR3 here is CASTQGDNTDTQYF. The CDR3 DNA sequence: TGTGCCAGCACCCAAGGGGACAACACAGATACGCAGTATTTT.

This sequence joins TRBV29-1 and TRBJ2-3, with a weak D call TRBD1 (6 bases). CDR1 and CDR2 (germline): SQVTM, ANQGSEA. The V gene lost 7 bases and the J gene lost 5 bases, with 19 bases spanning the gap. The CDR3 sequence is 14 residues long. CDR3 DNA sequence: TGCAGCGCTGCTCAGGGGTGGGGAGTAGATACGCAGTATTTT. It yields the protein CSAAQGWGVDTQYF.

The chain carries TRBV7-2 and TRBJ1-1; TRBD1 is a possible D gene (6 bases). V dropped 5 bases and J dropped 6 bases, with 13 bases sitting between them. The CDR3 length is 13 residues. Germline CDR1 reads SGHTA; CDR2 reads FQGNSA. This CDR3 is CASSAYEGAEAFF. DNA of the CDR3: TGTGCCAGCAGCGCATATGAGGGGGCTGAAGCTTTCTTT.

The chain recombines TRBV10-2 with TRBJ1-6; the D gene is possibly TRBD1 (6 bases). Trimming took off 5 bases at V and 4 bases at J, with 15 bases between the two ends. From germline, CDR1 is WSHSY and CDR2 SAAADI. The CDR3 spans 16 residues. The CDR3 DNA is TGCGCCAGCAGTCACAGGGTAGTGGAATATAATTCACCCCTCCACTTT. As protein: CASSHRVVEYNSPLHF.

The chain recombines TRBV5-4 with TRBJ2-1; 9 positions match TRBD2. The CDR3 runs 14 residues. Trimming took 7 bases from V and 8 from J; bases not matched to a gene: 10. Per the germline V gene, CDR1 is SGHNT and CDR2 is YYREEE (reference sequence). The CDR3 DNA reads as TGTGCCAGCGAAATGCGGGGGGGTGGATATGAGCAGTTCTTC. Protein: CASEMRGGGYEQFF.

The chain combines TRBV27 with TRBJ1-2; no firm D call. Deletions cut 0 bases from V and 1 base from J, with 9 bases between. The length of the CDR3 is 15 residues. The germline V gene encodes CDR1 MNHEY and CDR2 SMNVEV (reference sequence). Written as DNA, the CDR3 is TGTGCCAGCAGTTTATCTTTCGCGGGTAACTATGGCTACACCTTC. It encodes CASSLSFAGNYGYTF.

The V and J genes are TRBV11-2 and TRBJ2-1; D tentatively reads TRBD1 or TRBD2 (5 bases each). CDR1 and CDR2 (germline): SGHAT, FQNNGV. The germline V and J ends were trimmed by 1 base and 11 bases, with 15 bases remaining between them. This CDR3 region has 14 residues. CDR3 coding DNA: TGTGCCAGCAGCTTAGCGGTTGAGGGGCGGAAGCAGTTCTTC. Translated: CASSLAVEGRKQFF.

The genes are TRBV6-2 or TRBV6-3 and TRBJ1-5, with a possible D match to TRBD1 (5 bases). The CDR3 runs 15 residues. V lost 5 bases and J 3 bases, leaving 14 bases between the germline ends. From germline, CDR1 is MNHEY and CDR2 SVGEGT. The CDR3 region is CASSDGRGPNQPQHF. Here the CDR3 DNA reads TGTGCCAGCAGTGATGGTCGGGGACCCAATCAGCCCCAGCATTTT.

CDR3 DNA: TGTGCCAGCAGCACAGGGTACGAGACCCAGTACTTC. This sequence encodes CASSTGYETQYF. V gene TRBV5-4 combines with J gene TRBJ2-5; weak D call: TRBD1 (6 bases). Germline loops: CDR1 SGHNT, CDR2 YYREEE (reference sequence). The CDR3 covers 12 residues. V lost 4 bases and J 5 bases, leaving 9 bases between the germline ends. The full variable domain, with the rest looked up from reference TRBV5-4 and TRBJ2-5, is ETGVTQSPTHLIKTRGQQVTLRCSSQSGHNTVSWYQQALGQGPQFIFQYYREEENGRGNFPPRFSGLQFPNYSSELNVNALELDDSALYLCASSTGYETQYFGPGTRLLVL.

V is TRBV5-8 and J is TRBJ1-5; D is unclear. Germline CDR1 reads SGHTS; CDR2 reads YDEGEE. V was clipped by 0 bases and J by 6 bases, with 7 bases between them. This CDR3 is 13 amino acids long. CDR3 loop: CASSLETRQPQHF. As DNA, the CDR3 is TGTGCCAGCAGCTTGGAAACACGTCAGCCCCAGCATTTT.

The V gene is TRBV5-1, the J gene TRBJ1-2; 7 bases map to TRBD1. Germline CDR1 and CDR2: SGHRS and YFSETQ. The CDR3 is made up of 13 amino acids. The V segment lost 4 bases and the J segment 8 bases; nucleotides outside the gene matches: 8. In DNA, the CDR3 is TGCGCCAGCAGCCCGATAGGGGGCGAGGGCTACACCTTC. Translated: CASSPIGGEGYTF.

V and J are TRBV9 and TRBJ2-2; D may be TRBD1 or TRBD2 (5 bases each). The V gene's germline CDR1 is SGDLS and CDR2 YYNGEE. Trimming pared 2 bases from V and 0 bases from J, leaving 14 bases between. The length of the CDR3 is 17 residues. CDR3 in DNA: TGTGCCAGCAGCGTCAGCTCCGGGACGGCGAACACCGGGGAGCTGTTTTTT. Protein sequence: CASSVSSGTANTGELFF.

The count of this clone is one. This sequence joins TRBV11-2 and TRBJ1-3; D remains ambiguous. Germline CDR1 and CDR2: SGHAT and FQNNGV. V lost 2 bases to trimming and J lost 2 bases, with 7 bases between them. The CDR3 spans 14 residues. This CDR3 is CASSLWEPGNTIYF. The CDR3 bases are TGTGCCAGCAGCTTATGGGAACCTGGAAACACCATATATTTT.